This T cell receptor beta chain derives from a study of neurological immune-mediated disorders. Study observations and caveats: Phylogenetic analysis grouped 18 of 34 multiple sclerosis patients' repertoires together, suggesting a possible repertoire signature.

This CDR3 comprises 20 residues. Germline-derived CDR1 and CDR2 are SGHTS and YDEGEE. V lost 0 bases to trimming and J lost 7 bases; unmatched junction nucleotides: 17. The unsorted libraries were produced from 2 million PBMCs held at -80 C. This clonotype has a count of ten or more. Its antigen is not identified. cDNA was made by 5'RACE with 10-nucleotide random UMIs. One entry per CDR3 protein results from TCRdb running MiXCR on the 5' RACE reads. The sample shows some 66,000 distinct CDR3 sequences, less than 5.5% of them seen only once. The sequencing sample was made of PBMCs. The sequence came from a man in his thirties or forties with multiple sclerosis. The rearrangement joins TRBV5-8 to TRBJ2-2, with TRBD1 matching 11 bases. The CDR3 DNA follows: TGTGCCAGCAGCTTGGGTCTTACGGCGTGGGACAGGGGGAGTCACGGGGAGCTGTTTTTT. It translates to CASSLGLTAWDRGSHGELFF.